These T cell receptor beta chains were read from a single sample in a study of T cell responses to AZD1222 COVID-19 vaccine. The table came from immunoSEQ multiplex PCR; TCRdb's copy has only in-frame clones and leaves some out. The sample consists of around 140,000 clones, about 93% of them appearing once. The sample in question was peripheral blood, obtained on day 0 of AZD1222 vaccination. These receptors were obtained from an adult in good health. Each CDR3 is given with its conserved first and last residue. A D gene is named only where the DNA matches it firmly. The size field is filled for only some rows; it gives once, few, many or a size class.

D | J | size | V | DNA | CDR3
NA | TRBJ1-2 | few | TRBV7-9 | TGTGCCAGCAGCCTCCGGGACTATGGCTACACCTTC | CASSLRDYGYTF
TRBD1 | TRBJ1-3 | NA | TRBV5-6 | TGTGCCAGCAGCTACGGGACAGAGGGAAACACCATATATTTT | CASSYGTEGNTIYF
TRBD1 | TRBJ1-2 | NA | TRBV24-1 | TGTGCCACCAGTGATGCGGACAGGGCGCATGGCTACACCTTC | CATSDADRAHGYTF
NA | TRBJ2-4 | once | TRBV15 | TGTGCCACCAGCAGAGGGGTTGACACAAACATTCAGTACTTC | CATSRGVDTNIQYF
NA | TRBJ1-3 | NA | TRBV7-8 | TGTGCCAGCAGCCGTATCCGGGGTGGAAACACCATATATTTT | CASSRIRGGNTIYF
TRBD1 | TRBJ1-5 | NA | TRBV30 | TGTGCCTGGAACGGACAGGGGCAGCCCCAGCATTTT | CAWNGQGQPQHF
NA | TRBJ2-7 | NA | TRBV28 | TGTGCCAGCAGCTTGGGACTCCGCAACGCAGTCTACGAGCAGTACTTC | CASSLGLRNAVYEQYF
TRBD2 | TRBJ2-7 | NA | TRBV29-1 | TGCAGCGTACGGACTAGCGGGAGCCCCCGATCCTACGAGCAGTACTTC | CSVRTSGSPRSYEQYF
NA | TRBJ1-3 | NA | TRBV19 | TGTGCCAGTAGTGCCCGACAGAGTCTTGGAAACACCATATATTTT | CASSARQSLGNTIYF
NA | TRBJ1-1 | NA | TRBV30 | TGTGCCTGGACCCGAGGCCCCATGAACACTGAAGCTTTCTTT | CAWTRGPMNTEAFF
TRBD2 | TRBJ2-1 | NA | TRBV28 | TGTGCCAGCAGCCGCGGGGGGCGAGGCCACAATGAGCAGTTCTTC | CASSRGGRGHNEQFF
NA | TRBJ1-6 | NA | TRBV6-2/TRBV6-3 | TGTGCCAGCAGCGACCGGGACCCCGTGGATTCACCCCTCCACTTT | CASSDRDPVDSPLHF
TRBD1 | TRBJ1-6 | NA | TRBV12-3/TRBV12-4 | TGTGCCAGCAGTGGCACAGGGGACTCACCCCTCCACTTT | CASSGTGDSPLHF
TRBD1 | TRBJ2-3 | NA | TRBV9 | TGTGCCAGCAGCGTAGGGGGGACAGGGGGCACAGATACGCAGTATTTT | CASSVGGTGGTDTQYF
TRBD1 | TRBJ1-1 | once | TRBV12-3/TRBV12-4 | TGTGCCAGCAGGACAGGGGGGGCCGAAGCTTTCTTT | CASRTGGAEAFF
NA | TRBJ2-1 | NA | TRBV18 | TGTGCCAGCTCACCAGAAGCGGTTGAGCAGTTCTTC | CASSPEAVEQFF
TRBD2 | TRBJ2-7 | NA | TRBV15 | TGTGCCACCAGCATCAATATAGGGACTAGCGGGCTCTACGAGCAGTACTTC | CATSINIGTSGLYEQYF
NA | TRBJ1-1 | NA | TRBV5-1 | TGCGCCAGCAGCCCATCAGGGAGTAGGACTGAAGCTTTCTTT | CASSPSGSRTEAFF
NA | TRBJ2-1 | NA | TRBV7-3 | TGTGCCAGCAGCTCCACCGGGACGTTTAACAATGAGCAGTTCTTC | CASSSTGTFNNEQFF
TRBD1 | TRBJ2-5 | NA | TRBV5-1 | TGCGCCAGCAGCTGGGGGACAGGGAATTTCGAGACCCAGTACTTC | CASSWGTGNFETQYF
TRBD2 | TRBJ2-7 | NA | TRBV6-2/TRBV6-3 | TGTGCCAGCAGTTCCCTTAGCGGGGGTTACGAGCAGTACTTC | CASSSLSGGYEQYF
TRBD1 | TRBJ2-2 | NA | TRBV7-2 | TGTGCCAGCAGCTCTTTACGACGACAGGGCGCGAACACCGGGGAGCTGTTTTTT | CASSSLRRQGANTGELFF
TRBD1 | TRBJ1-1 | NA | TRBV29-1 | TGCAGCGTCCCCGGGACAGCCAGGGAAGCTTTCTTT | CSVPGTAREAFF
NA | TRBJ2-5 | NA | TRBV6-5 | TGTGCCAGCAGTTTTCGAGGGGGGCCACCGGCCCAGTACTTC | CASSFRGGPPAQYF
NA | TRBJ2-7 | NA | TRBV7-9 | TGTGCCACCTCGGCGGACCCAAAAAGGGAGCAGTACTTC | CATSADPKREQYF
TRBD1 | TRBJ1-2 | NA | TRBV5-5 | TGTGCCAGCAGCTTGGAGGGGGCGCATTCTAACTATGGCTACACCTTC | CASSLEGAHSNYGYTF
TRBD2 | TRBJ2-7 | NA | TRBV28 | TGTGCCAGCAGTTTTCGGGTGGGAGGGACTAGCGGGGGCTACGAGCAGTACTTC | CASSFRVGGTSGGYEQYF
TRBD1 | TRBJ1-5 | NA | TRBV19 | TGTGCCAGTAGTAGAACAGGGGCTGTAAATCAGCCCCAGCATTTT | CASSRTGAVNQPQHF
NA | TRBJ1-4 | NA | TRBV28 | TGTGCCAGCGGGACATGGGGGGTTAATGAAAAACTGTTTTTT | CASGTWGVNEKLFF
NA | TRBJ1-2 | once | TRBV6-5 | TGTGCCAGCAGACTAGGGGGGGGCGGGGGCTACACCTTC | CASRLGGGGGYTF
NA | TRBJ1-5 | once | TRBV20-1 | TGCAGTGCTAGTTCGGCGAGCAATCAGCCCCAGCATTTT | CSASSASNQPQHF
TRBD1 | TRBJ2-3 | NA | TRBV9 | TGTGCCAGCAGCGTATTAATGGGACAGCCCACAGATACGCAGTATTTT | CASSVLMGQPTDTQYF
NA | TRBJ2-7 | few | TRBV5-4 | TGTGCCAGCAGGGCTGGGGGGTCTGGGGAGCAGTACTTC | CASRAGGSGEQYF
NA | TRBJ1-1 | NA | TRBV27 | TGTGCCAGCAGTTTAGGGGGCATCACTGAAGCTTTCTTT | CASSLGGITEAFF
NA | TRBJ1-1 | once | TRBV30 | TGTGCCTGGAGTTTTCCCCTGGGCGTTGAAGCTTTCTTT | CAWSFPLGVEAFF
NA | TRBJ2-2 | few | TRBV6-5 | TGTGCCAGCAGGGCGACAGGTGGTGGCACCGGGGAGCTGTTTTTT | CASRATGGGTGELFF
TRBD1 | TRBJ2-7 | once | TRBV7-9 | TGTGCCAGCAGCCTCCAGGGACAGGGGGCGTACGAGCAGTACTTC | CASSLQGQGAYEQYF
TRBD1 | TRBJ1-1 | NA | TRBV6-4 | TGTGCCAGCAGTATGGGACAGGGGTCGACTGAAGCTTTCTTT | CASSMGQGSTEAFF
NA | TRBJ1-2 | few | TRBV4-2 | TGTGCCAGCAGCACTCAAGGAGGCGGCTACACCTTC | CASSTQGGGYTF
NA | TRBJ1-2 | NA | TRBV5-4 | TGTGCCAGCAGCGCCCCCCCCGGTTCAGGCGCCGACTATGGCTACACCTTC | CASSAPPGSGADYGYTF
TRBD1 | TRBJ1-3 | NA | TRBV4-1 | TGCGCCAGCAGCCGCGGACAGGGAGGAAACACCATATATTTT | CASSRGQGGNTIYF
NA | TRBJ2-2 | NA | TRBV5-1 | TGCGCCAGCCAAGGTGGAGTAATGAACACCGGGGAGCTGTTTTTT | CASQGGVMNTGELFF
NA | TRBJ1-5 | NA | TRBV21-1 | TGTGCCAGCAGCAAAGTGATTGGAACAGGGGGGCCCCAGCATTTT | CASSKVIGTGGPQHF
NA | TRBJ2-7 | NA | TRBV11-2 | TGTGCCAGCAGCAATCCCGTGACAGGCACCTACGAGCAGTACTTC | CASSNPVTGTYEQYF
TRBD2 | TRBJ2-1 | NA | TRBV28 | TGTGCCAGCAGTTTAACTAGCGAGGACAATGAGCAGTTCTTC | CASSLTSEDNEQFF
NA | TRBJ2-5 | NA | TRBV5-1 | TGCGCCAGCAGCTTGGTTACAGGGGAGGGAGAGACCCAGTACTTC | CASSLVTGEGETQYF
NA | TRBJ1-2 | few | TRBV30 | TGTGCCTGGAGTTTCAAATTCGGCTACACCTTC | CAWSFKFGYTF
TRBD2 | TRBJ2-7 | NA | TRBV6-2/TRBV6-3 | TGTGCCAGCAGTTACTCGAAGCGGGGGCGCTCCTACGAGCAGTACTTC | CASSYSKRGRSYEQYF
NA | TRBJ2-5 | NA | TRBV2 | TGTGCCAGCAGTGAGCTGTGGGATAGCTACCAAGAGACCCAGTACTTC | CASSELWDSYQETQYF
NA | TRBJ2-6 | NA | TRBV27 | TGTGCCAGCAGTTTAGCTGGGGCCAACGTCCTGACTTTC | CASSLAGANVLTF
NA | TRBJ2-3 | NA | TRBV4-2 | TGTGCCAGCACCCTCACGGGGGATACGCAGTATTTT | CASTLTGDTQYF
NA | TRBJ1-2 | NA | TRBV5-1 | TGCGCCAGCAGCTTGTGGGAAATACGGAATGGCTACACCTTC | CASSLWEIRNGYTF
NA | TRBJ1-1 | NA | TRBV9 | TGTGCCAGCAGCGGAACAGGTTTACGGGCTGAAGCTTTCTTT | CASSGTGLRAEAFF
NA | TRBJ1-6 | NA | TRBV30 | TGTGCCTGGAGTAGACCGGGACAATCTTATAATTCACCCCTCCACTTT | CAWSRPGQSYNSPLHF
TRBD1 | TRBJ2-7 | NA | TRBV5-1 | TGCGCCAGCAGCTTGGGGACAGGGGCGATCTACGAGCAGTACTTC | CASSLGTGAIYEQYF